These 2 T cell receptor beta chains came from one sample sequenced in a study of T cells after yellow fever vaccination. Using its own MiXCR run on the 5' RACE reads, TCRdb lists one record per CDR3 protein. The sample has 450,000 to 600,000 distinct CDR3 sequences; 13% are singletons. This specimen was PBMCs, taken on the day of the yellow fever booster vaccination. Receptor source: a man aged 25 to 40 who received the YFV17D yellow fever vaccine.

V is TRBV29-1 and J is TRBJ2-7, with 7 nucleotides matching TRBD2. V shed 7 bases and J 7 bases; nucleotides not matched to a gene: 10. CDR1 is SQVTM, CDR2 ANQGSEA, per germline. The CDR3 runs to 12 residues. The CDR3 here is CSGGGFGMEQYF. The CDR3 DNA sequence: TGCAGCGGGGGGGGTTTCGGGATGGAGCAGTACTTC.

This clonotype has just a few counts. This chain joins TRBV5-1 and TRBJ2-7; 9 bases map to TRBD1. Trimming took 4 bases from V and 3 from J; bases not matched to a gene: 5. CDR3 length equals 14 residues. Germline V lookup: CDR1 SGHRS, CDR2 YFSETQ. CDR3 sequence reads: CASSPTGGHYEQYF. CDR3 bases: TGCGCCAGCAGCCCTACAGGGGGCCACTACGAGCAGTACTTC.